One sample yielded the 16 T cell receptor beta chains listed below, sequenced in a study of radiation and T cells in renal cell carcinoma. The sample's time point: baseline pretreatment blood. Treatment: 15 Gy SBRT to primary tumor, nephrectomy 4 weeks later. This table comes from immunoSEQ multiplex PCR, and its TCRdb copy is limited to in-frame clones, with some not included. The repertoire consists of 100,000 to 150,000 clones, with roughly 80% occurring once and the leading ten covering approximately 3%. Sequencing used blood, obtained from a patient whose treatment included radiotherapy and nephrectomy. These receptors were collected from a woman aged 60 to 75 with renal cell carcinoma.

Comment on this clone: Other nucleotide sequences in the sample specify the same CDR3. V is TRBV6-1 and J is TRBJ1-1, with no clear D. V was cut by 5 bases and J by 0 bases, with 13 bases left in between. The CDR3 runs to 15 residues. Germline V gives CDR1 MNHNS, CDR2 SASEGT. CDR3 sequence (DNA): TGTGCCAGCAGTAAGACCCGGCCAATGAACACTGAAGCTTTCTTT. Its translation is CASSKTRPMNTEAFF.

The chain links TRBV7-8 to TRBJ1-2, with 8 bases aligning to TRBD1. The CDR3 sequence is 13 residues long. Germline CDR1 and CDR2: SGHVS and FQNEAQ. V trimming: 5 bases; J trimming: 5 bases; junction bases outside the gene matches: 4. The CDR3 region is CASSQGAGYGYTF. In nucleotides, the CDR3 is TGTGCCAGCAGCCAGGGGGCGGGATATGGCTACACCTTC.

CDR3 sequence (DNA): TGTGCCAGCAGTGCCTACCGTTCCTCGAGGGGCACAGATACGCAGTATTTT. Translating gives CASSAYRSSRGTDTQYF. The J gene is TRBJ2-3, the V gene TRBV6-1, with D perhaps TRBD2 (5 bases). The CDR3 is 17 amino acids. Germline V gene sequence: CDR1 MNHNS, CDR2 SASEGT. V gave up 4 bases and J gave up 1 base, with 18 bases separating them.

This CDR3 is CASSIGTSGRNTDTQYF. The CDR3 DNA is TGCGCCAGCAGCATAGGGACTAGCGGGAGGAACACAGATACGCAGTATTTT. The rearrangement links TRBV5-1 to TRBJ2-3; TRBD2 aligns across 15 bases. The length of the CDR3 is 17 residues. Germline V CDR1 and CDR2: SGHRS, YFSETQ. V shed 4 bases, J shed 2 bases, and the junction held 5 bases outside the gene matches.

This clone came up a few times. The chain has TRBV30 and TRBJ1-1; maybe TRBD1 (5 bases). Trimming removed 0 bases at V and 2 bases at J, with 7 bases between. The length of the CDR3 is 13 residues. Germline V CDR1 and CDR2: GTSNPN, SVGIG (reference sequence). CDR3 bases: TGTGCCTGGAGTGTGGGGCTCAACACTGAAGCTTTCTTT. Translating it yields CAWSVGLNTEAFF. Combining the CDR3 with reference TRBV30 and TRBJ1-1 gives the whole variable domain SQTIHQWPATLVQPVGSPLSLECTVEGTSNPNLYWYRQAAGRGLQLLFYSVGIGQISSEVPQNLSASRPQDRQFILSSKKLLLSDSGFYLCAWSVGLNTEAFFGQGTRLTVV.

V is TRBV7-9 and J is TRBJ2-5; 9 bases map to TRBD2. Germline V gene data show CDR1 as SEHNR and CDR2 as FQNEAQ (reference sequence). There are 18 residues in the CDR3. Trimming removed 1 base from V and 1 base from J; junction bases left unmatched: 10. The CDR3 sequence: CASSLGHSSGGTQETQYF. The CDR3, as DNA: TGTGCCAGCAGCTTAGGCCATTCGAGCGGGGGGACCCAAGAGACCCAGTACTTC.

V and J are TRBV7-2 and TRBJ1-5; D unresolved. The CDR3 runs 19 residues. V lost 2 bases and J lost 4, with 24 bases in between. CDR1 and CDR2 (germline): SGHTA, FQGNSA. The CDR3 nucleotides read TGTGCCAGCAGCTTATTAGACGGAATCCCTGGGGAGATGAATCAGCCCCAGCATTTT. Translation: CASSLLDGIPGEMNQPQHF.

The rearrangement joins TRBV19 to TRBJ2-3; TRBD1 or TRBD2 may be the D gene (5 bases each). Trimming took 7 bases from V and 2 from J, leaving 13 bases between them. The CDR3 sequence is 14 residues long. CDR1 and CDR2 from the germline V gene are LNHDA and SQIVND (reference sequence). CDR3 in amino acids: CASKRRDLTDTQYF. The CDR3 nucleotides read TGTGCCAGTAAGCGCCGGGACCTCACAGATACGCAGTATTTT. The full variable domain, completed using reference TRBV19 and TRBJ2-3, is DGGITQSPKYLFRKEGQNVTLSCEQNLNHDAMYWYRQDPGQGLRLIYYSQIVNDFQKGDIAEGYSVSREKKESFPLTVTSAQKNPTAFYLCASKRRDLTDTQYFGPGTRLTVL.

The chain employs TRBV4-3 and TRBJ1-3; no definite D call. Germline V gene sequence: CDR1 LGHNA, CDR2 YSLEER. V dropped 0 bases and J dropped 0 bases, with 12 bases sitting between them. This CDR3 is 17 amino acids long. CDR3 residues: CASSQDLTVSSGNTIYF. The CDR3 bases are TGCGCCAGCAGCCAAGATCTAACGGTTTCCTCTGGAAACACCATATATTTT.

The chain links TRBV30 to TRBJ2-3; 7 bases align to TRBD2. The length of the CDR3 is 14 residues. CDR1 and CDR2 (germline): GTSNPN, SVGIG (reference sequence). J lost 0 bases, V lost 3 bases, and 3 bases had no gene match. CDR3 region: CAWSGLGSTDTQYF. The CDR3 nucleotides read TGTGCCTGGAGCGGACTAGGAAGCACAGATACGCAGTATTTT. The variable domain in full, completed from reference TRBV30 and TRBJ2-3, reads SQTIHQWPATLVQPVGSPLSLECTVEGTSNPNLYWYRQAAGRGLQLLFYSVGIGQISSEVPQNLSASRPQDRQFILSSKKLLLSDSGFYLCAWSGLGSTDTQYFGPGTRLTVL.

This chain uses TRBV5-4 with TRBJ2-7; 7 nucleotides line up with TRBD2. CDR3 size: 14 residues. Germline CDR1 SGHNT, CDR2 YYREEE (reference sequence). With 2 bases clipped from V and 2 bases from J, the junction kept 4 bases outside the gene matches. CDR3 protein: CASSLGEGPYEQYF. The DNA of the CDR3 is TGTGCCAGCAGCTTAGGGGAGGGACCCTACGAGCAGTACTTC. The variable domain in full, completed from reference TRBV5-4 and TRBJ2-7, reads ETGVTQSPTHLIKTRGQQVTLRCSSQSGHNTVSWYQQALGQGPQFIFQYYREEENGRGNFPPRFSGLQFPNYSSELNVNALELDDSALYLCASSLGEGPYEQYFGPGTRLTVT.

The chain is built from TRBV2 and TRBJ1-3, with 8 bases identical to TRBD1. Trimming removed 4 bases from V and 3 bases from J; junction bases left unmatched: 14. The CDR3 consists of 18 residues. Germline V lookup: CDR1 SNHLY, CDR2 FYNNEI. The CDR3 protein is CASSGPLGQGPDGNTIYF. The CDR3 DNA reads as TGTGCCAGCAGTGGGCCCCTCGGACAGGGACCAGATGGAAACACCATATATTTT.

The chain combines TRBV7-2 with TRBJ2-7, with TRBD1 identical over 10 bases. J lost 4 bases, V lost 4 bases, and 7 bases had no gene match. Germline CDR1 is SGHTA and CDR2 is FQGNSA. The CDR3 loop spans 15 amino acids. The CDR3 sequence: CASSSRDRGLYEQYF. In nucleotides, the CDR3 is TGTGCCAGCAGCTCACGTGACAGGGGGCTTTACGAGCAGTACTTC.

The V call is TRBV7-2, the J call TRBJ2-2; no firm D call. Deletions cut 3 bases from V and 8 bases from J, with 16 bases between. This CDR3 is built from 15 residues. Germline V gene data show CDR1 as SGHTA and CDR2 as FQGNSA. The CDR3 sequence: CASSFNRALTGELFF. The CDR3 coding sequence is TGTGCCAGCAGCTTTAATAGGGCGCTAACGGGGGAGCTGTTTTTT.

The genes are TRBV5-6 and TRBJ1-2; D is unclear. The CDR3 loop spans 12 amino acids. Per germline, CDR1 SGHDT and CDR2 YYEEEE. Deletions cut 2 bases from V and 8 bases from J, with 10 bases between. Here the CDR3 DNA reads TGTGCCAGCAGCTTCGAATACGGAGGCTACACCTTC. The encoded protein is CASSFEYGGYTF.

Note on this clone: This specimen includes other DNA sequences encoding the same CDR3. This rearrangement joins TRBV5-1 to TRBJ1-5; 7 bases fit TRBD1. Unmatched junction bases numbered 5, after V lost 4 bases and J lost 7 bases. Germline values: CDR1 SGHRS, CDR2 YFSETQ. This CDR3 contains 13 residues. The CDR3 reads CASSPGGEQPQHF. DNA of the CDR3: TGCGCCAGCAGCCCAGGGGGTGAACAGCCCCAGCATTTT.